Shown below are 23 T cell receptor beta chains from a single sample sequenced in a study of memory CD4+ T cells and cytomegalovirus serostatus. Single viable CD3+CD4+CD8-CD45RO+ cells were sorted as the memory CD4+ T cells. Only in-frame clones appear in the TCRdb table, and some are missing; sequencing was by immunoSEQ multiplex PCR. The profile shows roughly 42,000 clones, more than 60% of them singletons. Sequenced input: memory CD4+ T cells from blood. These receptors all stem from an adult in good health and CMV-seronegative.

V is TRBV19 and J is TRBJ2-7; 8 nucleotides align to TRBD1. CDR1 and CDR2 from the germline V gene are LNHDA and SQIVND (reference sequence). V dropped 6 bases and J dropped 3; count of bases not matched to a gene: 7. This CDR3 spans 14 amino acids. The CDR3 DNA reads as TGTGCCAGTAGCCCGGGACAGGCCCACTACGAGCAGTACTTC. Amino acid sequence: CASSPGQAHYEQYF.

On this clone: Different DNA sequences within this sample yield the same CDR3. CDR3 DNA sequence: TGTGCCAGCAGCCCGGGTCGGAACACTGAAGCTTTCTTT. This gives the protein CASSPGRNTEAFF. This rearrangement joins TRBV7-3 to TRBJ1-1; unclear D gene. Germline loops: CDR1 SGHTA, CDR2 FQGTGA. This CDR3 spans 13 amino acids. With 5 bases removed from V and 1 base from J, the gap between germline ends came to 8 bases.

This chain links TRBV28 with TRBJ1-2, with TRBD1 matching over 9 bases. This CDR3 spans 14 amino acids. The V gene end was trimmed by 8 bases and the J gene end by 4 bases; junction bases not matched to a gene: 8. Per germline, CDR1 MDHEN and CDR2 SYDVKM. CDR3 region: CASGGDREIYGYTF. In nucleotides, the CDR3 is TGTGCCAGCGGAGGGGACAGGGAGATCTATGGCTACACCTTC.

The CDR3 sequence: CASSLAGNLQETQYF. The CDR3 nucleotides are TGTGCCAGCAGCTTAGCCGGGAATCTCCAAGAGACCCAGTACTTC. The chain combines TRBV11-1 with TRBJ2-5; possibly TRBD2 for D (5 bases). CDR1 is SGHAT and CDR2 is FQDESV in the germline V gene (reference sequence). The CDR3 has 15 amino acids. V shed 0 bases and J shed 1 base, with 9 bases lying between them. Looking up the rest from reference TRBV11-1 and TRBJ2-5 gives the full variable domain: EAEVAQSPRYKITEKSQAVAFWCDPISGHATLYWYRQILGQGPELLVQFQDESVVDDSQLPKDRFSAERLKGVDSTLKIQPAELGDSAMYLCASSLAGNLQETQYFGPGTRLLVL.

The chain recombines TRBV6-5 with TRBJ1-2; D ambiguous. V lost 6 bases to trimming and J lost 3 bases, with 14 bases between them. The CDR3 is 14 residues long. Germline values: CDR1 MNHEY, CDR2 SVGAGI. In DNA form, the CDR3 reads TGTGCCAGCAGCGCCGGCGGAGTGGACTATGGCTACACCTTC. Translating it yields CASSAGGVDYGYTF.

The CDR3 reads CASSYSTGELFF. The CDR3 DNA sequence: TGTGCCAGCAGTTACTCGACCGGGGAGCTGTTTTTT. The chain uses TRBV6-6 and TRBJ2-2; D gene unclear. V was cut by 0 bases and J by 5 bases, with 1 base left in between. Germline loops: CDR1 MNHNY, CDR2 SVGAGI (reference sequence). The CDR3 contains 12 residues.

The chain uses TRBV6-1 and TRBJ1-1; 9 nucleotides line up with TRBD1. CDR3 length: 14 residues. The ends lost 6 bases at V and 6 bases at J; junction bases unmatched: 8. Germline lookup yields CDR1 MNHNS and CDR2 SASEGT. The DNA for the CDR3 is TGTGCCAGCAGCTCGAGGGGGGACAGGGCTGAAGCTTTCTTT. Its protein product is CASSSRGDRAEAFF.

This sequence joins TRBV25-1 and TRBJ2-6; TRBD1 might be the D (5 bases). Trimming removed 8 bases at V and 2 bases at J, with 7 bases between. CDR1 and CDR2 (germline): MGHDK, SYGVNS. The CDR3 consists of 13 residues. The CDR3 sequence is CASQGTGANVLTF. The CDR3 DNA reads as TGTGCCAGCCAGGGAACTGGGGCCAACGTCCTGACTTTC.

The genes are TRBV28 and TRBJ2-4, with D possibly matching TRBD2 (6 bases). Trimming left V 2 bases short and J 8 bases short, with 13 bases between. The V gene's germline CDR1 is MDHEN and CDR2 SYDVKM. This CDR3 contains 14 residues. CDR3 loop: CASSLAGRRDIQYF. CDR3 bases: TGTGCCAGCAGTTTAGCAGGGAGGAGGGACATTCAGTACTTC. Combining the CDR3 with reference TRBV28 and TRBJ2-4 gives the whole variable domain DVKVTQSSRYLVKRTGEKVFLECVQDMDHENMFWYRQDPGLGLRLIYFSYDVKMKEKGDIPEGYSVSREKKERFSLILESASTNQTSMYLCASSLAGRRDIQYFGAGTRLSVL.

The chain employs TRBV5-6 and TRBJ1-1, with D unclear. Trimming took 2 bases from V and 1 from J, leaving 6 bases between them. Germline-derived CDR1 and CDR2 are SGHDT and YYEEEE. This CDR3 is 13 amino acids long. The chain's CDR3 is CASSFTPNTEAFF. The DNA of the CDR3 is TGTGCCAGCAGCTTTACACCGAACACTGAAGCTTTCTTT.

In DNA, the CDR3 is TGTGCCAGCAGCCAAGTCGGGCGGACGAGGGAGACCCAGTACTTC. This encodes CASSQVGRTRETQYF. This sequence joins TRBV14 and TRBJ2-5; D is undetermined. The CDR3 is 15 amino acids. Germline V gene data show CDR1 as SGHDN and CDR2 as FVKESK. V was shortened by 1 base and J by 5 bases, with 14 bases between the two germline ends.

CDR3 region: CASTTLGGVETQYF. In nucleotides, the CDR3 is TGTGCCAGCACCACGCTCGGGGGGGTCGAGACCCAGTACTTC. The V and J genes are TRBV5-8 and TRBJ2-5; 8 bases map to TRBD2. Germline V gene data show CDR1 as SGHTS and CDR2 as YDEGEE. J gave up 5 bases and V 6 bases, and 9 bases lay outside the gene matches. The CDR3 totals 14 residues.

The chain joins TRBV5-4 to TRBJ2-1; TRBD2 matches at 9 bases. The CDR3 has 19 amino acids. CDR1 and CDR2 from the germline V gene are SGHNT and YYREEE (reference sequence). With 4 bases clipped from V and 9 bases from J, the junction kept 23 bases outside the gene matches. The CDR3: CASSLGPGRAGSGGSEQFF. The DNA of the CDR3 is TGTGCCAGCAGCCTCGGGCCGGGCAGGGCGGGAAGCGGGGGGTCTGAGCAGTTCTTC.

V usage is TRBV7-8 and J usage is TRBJ1-4; the match to TRBD1 covers 7 bases. Germline trimming cut 7 bases from V and 2 bases from J; bases unmatched to any gene: 10. Germline V CDR1 and CDR2: SGHVS, FQNEAQ. The CDR3 has 16 amino acids. In DNA, the CDR3 is TGTGCCAGCACCCGGGGAACAGGGGTCACTAATGAAAAACTGTTTTTT. This encodes CASTRGTGVTNEKLFF.

This clone has just one count. This chain connects TRBV9 to TRBJ1-2; TRBD1 agrees at 8 bases. Germline assignment: CDR1 SGDLS and CDR2 YYNGEE. With 0 bases clipped from V and 4 bases from J, the junction kept 2 bases outside the gene matches. The CDR3 extends over 14 amino acids. In nucleotides, the CDR3 is TGTGCCAGCAGCGTAGGAGACAGGGGCTATGGCTACACCTTC. Translating gives CASSVGDRGYGYTF. Variable domain in full (rest from reference TRBV9 and TRBJ1-2): DSGVTQTPKHLITATGQRVTLRCSPRSGDLSVYWYQQSLDQGLQFLIQYYNGEERAKGNILERFSAQQFPDLHSELNLSSLELGDSALYFCASSVGDRGYGYTFGSGTRLTVV.

By sample share, this clone is medium-sized. The chain joins TRBV18 to TRBJ1-6; the D gene is possibly TRBD1 (6 bases). The ends were cut back, 4 bases at V and 8 bases at J, with 12 bases in the middle. Germline values: CDR1 KGHSH, CDR2 LQKENI. This CDR3 is built from 14 residues. As DNA, the CDR3 is TGTGCCAGCTCACTACAGGGAAGTGATTCACCCCTCCACTTT. It yields the protein CASSLQGSDSPLHF.

This rearrangement joins TRBV30 to TRBJ2-1; TRBD2 agrees at 7 bases. CDR1 and CDR2 (germline): GTSNPN, SVGIG (reference sequence). J lost 12 bases, V lost 0 bases, and 5 bases had no gene match. This CDR3 contains 12 residues. The CDR3 DNA is TGTGCCTGGAGTGTATCGGGGGGATGGCAGTTCTTC. Its translation is CAWSVSGGWQFF.

The rearrangement links TRBV5-1 to TRBJ2-5; the D gene could be TRBD1 or TRBD2 (5 bases each). V gave up 6 bases and J gave up 5 bases, with 23 bases separating them. The CDR3 runs 16 residues. Looked up from germline, CDR1 is SGHRS and CDR2 is YFSETQ. CDR3 in amino acids: CASNHAGTHSRETQYF. CDR3 coding DNA: TGCGCCAGCAACCACGCCGGGACCCACTCGCGGGAGACCCAGTACTTC.

This clone was seen a few times. The J gene is TRBJ2-2, the V gene TRBV7-6; D remains ambiguous. V lost 3 bases to trimming and J lost 4 bases, with 9 bases between them. Germline CDR1 reads SGHVS; CDR2 reads FNYEAQ. This CDR3 spans 14 amino acids. CDR3: CASSFGYSTGELFF. The CDR3 bases are TGTGCCAGCAGCTTCGGGTACAGCACCGGGGAGCTGTTTTTT. Using reference TRBV7-6 and TRBJ2-2 for the parts outside the CDR3, the full variable domain is GAGVSQSPRYKVTKRGQDVALRCDPISGHVSLYWYRQALGQGPEFLTYFNYEAQQDKSGLPNDRFSAERPEGSISTLTIQRTEQRDSAMYRCASSFGYSTGELFFGEGSRLTVL.

This chain uses TRBV30 with TRBJ2-1, with 11 bases lining up with TRBD2. With V trimmed by 3 bases and J by 3 bases, 7 bases remained unmatched. Per germline, CDR1 GTSNPN and CDR2 SVGIG (reference sequence). This CDR3 region has 16 residues. In nucleotides, the CDR3 is TGTGCCTGGAGGGGGACTACTAGCGGGAGCTACAATGAGCAGTTCTTC. It codes for CAWRGTTSGSYNEQFF.

V usage is TRBV4-1 and J usage is TRBJ1-1; no reliable D call. Trimming took 1 base from V and 6 from J, leaving 15 bases between them. Germline CDR1 and CDR2: MGHRA and YSYEKL. This CDR3 contains 15 residues. The CDR3 is CASSQGQYFRAEAFF. The CDR3 bases are TGCGCCAGCAGCCAAGGACAATATTTTCGGGCTGAAGCTTTCTTT.

The chain is built from TRBV2 and TRBJ1-4; no clear D. The CDR3 extends over 14 amino acids. V dropped 6 bases and J dropped 0 bases, with 8 bases sitting between them. CDR1 SNHLY and CDR2 FYNNEI come from the germline V gene. The CDR3 DNA is TGTGCCAGCAGACCGGGTGCAACTAATGAAAAACTGTTTTTT. Its protein is CASRPGATNEKLFF.

The table lists this clone with a few counts. The genes are TRBV15 and TRBJ1-6; D ambiguous. The CDR3 sequence is 13 residues long. Germline V gives CDR1 LNHNV, CDR2 YYDKDF (reference sequence). Trimming took off 2 bases at V and 2 bases at J, with 1 base between the two ends. The CDR3 DNA sequence: TGTGCCACCAGCAGAACCTATAATTCACCCCTCCACTTT. This translates into CATSRTYNSPLHF. The complete variable domain, with remaining parts taken from reference TRBV15 and TRBJ1-6, reads DAMVIQNPRYQVTQFGKPVTLSCSQTLNHNVMYWYQQKSSQAPKLLFHYYDKDFNNEADTPDNFQSRRPNTSFCFLDIRSPGLGDTAMYLCATSRTYNSPLHFGNGTRLTVT.